This TCR beta chain is from a study of blood T cell repertoires in COVID-19. As for the study in general: Specimens from acute and convalescent COVID-19 originated in the United States, Italy and Spain. The analysed material was cDNA or gDNA that came from T cells, B-cell-depleted T cells, or PBMCs.

V lost 6 bases to trimming and J lost 4 bases, with 12 bases between them. The CDR3 is 13 residues long. Looked up from germline, CDR1 is MNHEY and CDR2 is SVGAGI. The table came from immunoSEQ multiplex PCR; TCRdb's copy has only in-frame clones and leaves some out. The sample includes 110,000 to 150,000 clones, about four fifths of them seen just once. Sequenced material: peripheral blood. The chain carries TRBV6-5 and TRBJ1-2; TRBD1 might be the D (5 bases). This clonotype was sampled from a human donor in a cohort sampled during active COVID-19. The CDR3 DNA reads as TGTGCCAGCAGACAGGTACCCTCCTATGGCTACACCTTC. This encodes CASRQVPSYGYTF.